Each of the 20 T cell receptor beta chains below was sequenced from the same sample in a study of T cells in Graves' hyperthyroidism and ophthalmopathy. Amplification targeted TCR beta CDR3 regions from RNA transcripts. The TCR CDR3 was amplified in a first-round RT-PCR using the HTBI primer set. TCRdb re-derived calls from the multiplex PCR reads in MiXCR, one entry per CDR3 protein. The table includes about 740,000 distinct CDR3 sequences, around 15% detected once. The sequenced sample was blood. The origin of the receptors is a woman aged 18-30 years with Graves' hyperthyroidism.

This clonotype was detected only a few times. The gene calls are TRBV7-8 and TRBJ1-2; 11 bases map to TRBD1. Germline CDR1 SGHVS, CDR2 FQNEAQ. The J segment lost 3 bases and the V segment lost 5 bases, leaving 17 bases of the junction unmatched. The CDR3 extends over 19 amino acids. CDR3 protein: CASSPRTGGHAPPDYGYTF. The CDR3 coding sequence is TGTGCCAGCAGCCCTCGGACAGGGGGCCATGCCCCTCCGGACTATGGCTACACCTTC.

This clonotype was found many times. The chain is built from TRBV5-1 and TRBJ2-1, with 8 bases aligning to TRBD1. Germline CDR1 and CDR2: SGHRS and YFSETQ. With V trimmed by 4 bases and J by 6 bases, 6 bases remained unmatched. The CDR3 totals 14 residues. CDR3 nucleotide sequence: TGCGCCAGCAGCCAGGGACAGGTGGGCAATGAGCAGTTCTTC. Amino acid sequence: CASSQGQVGNEQFF.

This clonotype has at least ten counts. The gene calls are TRBV20-1 and TRBJ2-1; possibly TRBD2 for D (6 bases). In germline, CDR1 is DFQATT, CDR2 SNEGSKA (reference sequence). The CDR3 is 16 amino acids. The V and J ends lost 1 base and 6 bases respectively, with 19 bases between them. The CDR3 sequence: CSARVSTGAGINEQFF. CDR3 bases: TGCAGTGCTAGAGTGAGCACGGGTGCGGGGATCAATGAGCAGTTCTTC.

This clonotype was picked up many times. The rearrangement uses TRBV11-3 and TRBJ2-2; 8 nucleotides agree with TRBD2. The CDR3 consists of 16 residues. Germline V gene data show CDR1 as SGHNT and CDR2 as YENEEA. Trimming removed 5 bases from V and 2 bases from J; junction bases left unmatched: 7. DNA for the CDR3: TGTGCCAGCAGCCGAAAAAGCGGGGGTAACACCGGGGAGCTGTTTTTT. As protein: CASSRKSGGNTGELFF.

CDR3 DNA: TGTGCCAGCTCACCACTCCCTCCTAATTCCTACGAGCAGTACTTC. Protein product: CASSPLPPNSYEQYF. This rearrangement joins TRBV18 to TRBJ2-7; D is undetermined. V was cut by 1 base and J by 1 base, with 11 bases left in between. Germline V gene data show CDR1 as KGHSH and CDR2 as LQKENI. There are 15 residues in the CDR3.

This clonotype was counted only a few times. The chain couples TRBV3-1 to TRBJ2-5, with a tentative D call TRBD2 (6 bases). The CDR3 is made up of 17 amino acids. Looked up from germline, CDR1 is LGHDT and CDR2 is YNNKEL (reference sequence). The V gene lost 1 base and the J gene lost 4 bases, with 19 bases spanning the gap. CDR3 protein: CASSQVHAGRRGETQYF. The DNA of the CDR3 is TGTGCCAGCAGCCAAGTACACGCAGGGAGGAGAGGAGAGACCCAGTACTTC.

As to this clonotype: The junction does not match germline at one end; this may be a read error. This chain uses TRBV6-2 or TRBV6-3 with TRBJ2-4; 10 positions match TRBD2. The CDR3 contains 19 residues. From germline, CDR1 is MNHEY and CDR2 SVGEGT. CDR3: CASTRVASGRGGIKNIQYF. CDR3 in DNA: TGTGCCAGCACCCGCGTGGCTAGCGGGAGAGGGGGAATCAAAAACATTCAGTACTTT.

The J gene is TRBJ1-5, the V gene TRBV28; the D is unclear. Trimming took 1 base from V and 3 from J, leaving 10 bases between them. Germline V CDR1 and CDR2: MDHEN, SYDVKM. The CDR3 contains 15 residues. The CDR3 nucleotides read TGTGCCAGCAGTTTATTCACCGGGAACAATCAGCCCCAGCATTTT. This gives the protein CASSLFTGNNQPQHF.

This clonotype has only a few counts. This chain uses TRBV9 with TRBJ2-2; the D is unclear. The V and J ends lost 0 bases and 6 bases respectively, with 12 bases between them. This CDR3 has 15 amino acids. Germline V lookup: CDR1 SGDLS, CDR2 YYNGEE. The CDR3 loop reads CASSVGGEGSGELFF. In DNA form, the CDR3 reads TGTGCCAGCAGCGTAGGTGGAGAAGGTTCCGGGGAGCTGTTTTTT.

This clonotype turned up a few times. The genes are TRBV7-9 and TRBJ2-6; perhaps TRBD1 as D (5 bases). CDR1 and CDR2 (germline): SEHNR, FQNEAQ (reference sequence). The CDR3 consists of 18 residues. The V end lost 2 bases, the J end lost 0 bases, and 14 bases lay between the germline ends. The chain's CDR3 is CASSLMSGHYSGANVLTF. The CDR3 DNA follows: TGTGCCAGCAGCTTAATGTCTGGACACTACTCTGGGGCCAACGTCCTGACTTTC.

The V and J genes are TRBV6-1 and TRBJ1-5, with D possibly TRBD1 on 5 matching bases. In germline, CDR1 is MNHNS, CDR2 SASEGT. The ends were cut back, 9 bases at V and 0 bases at J, with 15 bases in the middle. The CDR3 contains 15 residues. The CDR3 reads CASRGEGNSNQPQHF. CDR3 in DNA: TGTGCCAGTCGAGGTGAGGGGAATAGCAATCAGCCCCAGCATTTT.

The rearrangement links TRBV2 to TRBJ2-4; 9 bases are shared with TRBD1. This CDR3 comprises 15 residues. With V trimmed by 5 bases and J by 3 bases, 5 bases remained unmatched. The germline gives CDR1 SNHLY, CDR2 FYNNEI. In nucleotides, the CDR3 is TGTGCCAGCAGTCCTTCGACAGGGGGCAAAAACATTCAGTACTTC. Its protein product is CASSPSTGGKNIQYF.

This clonotype was found a few times. The V gene is TRBV29-1, the J gene TRBJ2-1; 9 bases are a match to TRBD2. Looked up from germline, CDR1 is SQVTM and CDR2 is ANQGSEA. The trim removed 7 bases at V and 1 base at J, leaving 17 bases unmatched. CDR3 size: 18 residues. The DNA for the CDR3 is TGCAGCGCGTTAGCACCCCAGACTAGCGGACCATCCTACAATGAGCAGTTCTTC. Translated: CSALAPQTSGPSYNEQFF.

At least ten counts were recorded for this clonotype. V usage is TRBV10-3 and J usage is TRBJ2-7; perhaps TRBD1 as D (6 bases). V was trimmed by 2 bases and J by 4 bases, leaving 12 bases between them. Per germline, CDR1 ENHRY and CDR2 SYGVKD. This CDR3 comprises 14 residues. The CDR3 region has the DNA TGTGCCATCAGTGAGGCATCAGGGGTTTACGAGCAGTACTTC. It translates to CAISEASGVYEQYF.

The sample holds a few counts of this clonotype. The rearrangement uses TRBV20-1 and TRBJ2-7, with 8 bases that match TRBD1. From germline, CDR1 is DFQATT and CDR2 SNEGSKA (reference sequence). Unmatched junction bases numbered 5, after V lost 0 bases and J lost 1 base. This CDR3 is 15 amino acids long. The CDR3 DNA is TGCAGTGCTAGAGAGGGACAGGTGTTTTCCTACGAGCAGTACTTC. Translated: CSAREGQVFSYEQYF.

This clonotype has at least ten counts. The chain joins TRBV28 to TRBJ2-1, with 8 bases that match TRBD2. V trimming: 3 bases; J trimming: 6 bases; junction bases outside the gene matches: 13. In germline, CDR1 is MDHEN, CDR2 SYDVKM. This CDR3 is built from 17 residues. The CDR3 sequence: CASSFWVVAGRLNEQFF. The CDR3 DNA is TGTGCCAGCAGTTTTTGGGTTGTAGCGGGACGCCTCAATGAGCAGTTCTTC. Full variable domain (rest looked up from reference TRBV28 and TRBJ2-1): DVKVTQSSRYLVKRTGEKVFLECVQDMDHENMFWYRQDPGLGLRLIYFSYDVKMKEKGDIPEGYSVSREKKERFSLILESASTNQTSMYLCASSFWVVAGRLNEQFFGPGTRLTVL.

The chain couples TRBV10-3 to TRBJ2-7; unclear D gene. With 2 bases removed from V and 2 bases from J, the gap between germline ends came to 4 bases. Looked up from germline, CDR1 is ENHRY and CDR2 is SYGVKD. The CDR3 consists of 12 residues. CDR3 in amino acids: CAISERAYEQYF. The CDR3 nucleotides are TGTGCCATCAGTGAGAGGGCCTACGAGCAGTACTTC.

This clonotype was observed at least ten times. The chain has TRBV20-1 and TRBJ2-1, with unresolved D. V lost 8 bases and J 5 bases, leaving 13 bases between the germline ends. CDR1 is DFQATT, CDR2 SNEGSKA, per germline (reference sequence). The CDR3 totals 12 residues. The CDR3 coding sequence is TGCAGTCCTCGAGACACAGACAATGAGCAGTTCTTC. Translation gives CSPRDTDNEQFF.

This clonotype has ten or more counts. V is TRBV28 and J is TRBJ2-3; D gene unclear. The germline V gene has CDR1 MDHEN and CDR2 SYDVKM. V lost 4 bases, J lost 2 bases, and 10 bases lay in between. The CDR3 spans 14 residues. In DNA, the CDR3 is TGTGCCAGCAGTTCGAAGCCCGACACAGATACGCAGTATTTT. Its translation: CASSSKPDTDTQYF.

This clonotype was seen once. Since a much larger clone is just one base distant, this may be a read error. The rearrangement joins TRBV7-2 to TRBJ2-7, with D possibly called TRBD1 or TRBD2 (5 bases each). V was cut by 5 bases and J by 4 bases, with 18 bases left in between. Per the germline V gene, CDR1 is SGHTA and CDR2 is FQGNSA. The CDR3 extends over 15 amino acids. The CDR3 is CASSLGALSVYEQYF. The DNA of the CDR3 is TGTGCCAGCAGCCTCGGGGCGCTCAGCGTATACGAGCAGTACTTC.